Presented here are 14 T cell receptor beta chains from one specimen sequenced in a study of blood T cell repertoires in COVID-19. Repertoires were generated with immunoSEQ multiplex PCR, while TCRdb's copy carries only in-frame clones and drops some. The data show fewer than 250,000 clones, with 75% to 90% seen just once and approximately 2.4% held by the top ten. Sequencing used peripheral blood. The receptors were sampled from a man younger than 40 with COVID-19, enrolled during active disease.

CDR3 sequence: CSVEGLSYNEQFF. CDR3 DNA sequence: TGCAGCGTTGAAGGACTATCCTACAATGAGCAGTTCTTC. The chain couples TRBV29-1 to TRBJ2-1; possible D gene TRBD2, 5 bases. Germline V gene sequence: CDR1 SQVTM, CDR2 ANQGSEA. This CDR3 has 13 amino acids. The ends were cut back, 1 base at V and 1 base at J, with 5 bases in the middle.

This chain links TRBV3-1 (or the pseudogene TRBV3-2) with TRBJ2-1; 11 nucleotides match TRBD2. The CDR3 is 15 residues long. The V gene's germline CDR1 is LGHDT and CDR2 YNNKEL (reference sequence). The junction had 7 bases not matched to a gene; V was cut back by 6 bases and J by 6 bases. The CDR3 region has the DNA TGTGCCAGCAGGGAGAGACTAGCGGGGCGCAATGAGCAGTTCTTC. It specifies CASRERLAGRNEQFF.

This clone showed up just a few times. V and J are TRBV9 and TRBJ1-3; no firm D call. Germline-derived CDR1 and CDR2 are SGDLS and YYNGEE. The CDR3 is made up of 16 amino acids. Trimming cost V 0 bases and J 0 bases, with 10 bases left between them. The CDR3 coding sequence is TGTGCCAGCAGCGTAGAGCGAGTTTTCTCTGGAAACACCATATATTTT. This sequence encodes CASSVERVFSGNTIYF.

V and J are TRBV6-5 and TRBJ1-2; tentatively, D is TRBD1 (6 bases). Germline V gives CDR1 MNHEY, CDR2 SVGAGI. CDR3 length equals 13 residues. Trimming removed 6 bases at V and 5 bases at J, with 13 bases between. In DNA, the CDR3 is TGTGCCAGCAGCGACAGGTTTTTATATGGCTACACCTTC. As protein: CASSDRFLYGYTF.

The rearrangement uses TRBV19 and TRBJ1-3; D uncertain. The germline V gene encodes CDR1 LNHDA and CDR2 SQIVND (reference sequence). This CDR3 has 15 residues. Trimming shortened V by 6 bases and J by 4 bases, and 16 bases separated the two germline ends. The CDR3 reads CASSWPGSNGNTIYF. In DNA form, the CDR3 reads TGTGCCAGTAGCTGGCCGGGATCTAACGGAAACACCATATATTTT.

This chain uses TRBV18 with TRBJ2-2; the match to TRBD1 covers 9 bases. The V segment lost 4 bases and the J segment 4 bases; nucleotides outside the gene matches: 10. CDR1 KGHSH and CDR2 LQKENI come from the germline V gene. The CDR3 has 17 residues. CDR3 sequence (DNA): TGTGCCAGCTCACTACAAGAACCGGGACAGGGCACCGGGGAGCTGTTTTTT. It encodes CASSLQEPGQGTGELFF.

The chain couples TRBV2 to TRBJ2-1, with TRBD2 matching 10 bases. The V and J ends lost 7 bases and 3 bases, in that order; junction bases with no gene match: 3. The length of the CDR3 is 14 residues. The germline CDR1 and CDR2 sequences are SNHLY and FYNNEI. The CDR3: CASIKRGGYNEQFF. The CDR3 DNA reads TGTGCCAGCATCAAGCGGGGGGGCTACAATGAGCAGTTCTTC.

About this clone itself: A read error may account for a junction end that differs from germline. The CDR3 loop is CASSLAGAYEQYF. CDR3 coding DNA: TGTGCCAGCAGCTTAGCGGGAGCTTACGAGCAGTACTTC. This chain uses TRBV12-3 or TRBV12-4 with TRBJ2-7; 9 bases line up with TRBD2. The CDR3 length is 13 residues.

V gene TRBV27 combines with J gene TRBJ1-2; D is ambiguous. Germline CDR1 reads MNHEY; CDR2 reads SMNVEV (reference sequence). The ends were cut back, 8 bases at V and 2 bases at J, with 15 bases in the middle. The CDR3 loop spans 14 amino acids. This chain's CDR3 is CASGPGFGNYGYTF. CDR3 DNA sequence: TGTGCCAGCGGCCCGGGTTTCGGGAACTATGGCTACACCTTC.

The gene calls are TRBV27 and TRBJ1-1; 9 nucleotides align to TRBD1. The V segment lost 7 bases and the J segment 7 bases; nucleotides outside the gene matches: 4. The CDR3 runs 12 residues. Germline lookup yields CDR1 MNHEY and CDR2 SMNVEV (reference sequence). The CDR3 spells CASTLGQGEAFF. Here the CDR3 DNA reads TGTGCCAGCACCCTGGGACAGGGTGAAGCTTTCTTT.

The J gene is TRBJ1-1, the V gene TRBV18, with D possibly being TRBD1 (5 bases). The V gene lost 0 bases and the J gene lost 0 bases, with 14 bases spanning the gap. Germline CDR1 reads KGHSH; CDR2 reads LQKENI. The CDR3 totals 17 residues. The CDR3 nucleotides are TGTGCCAGCTCACCACCGGAGGCAGGGAGGATGAACACTGAAGCTTTCTTT. It encodes CASSPPEAGRMNTEAFF.

There are a few counts of this clone. V is TRBV3-1 (or the pseudogene TRBV3-2) and J is TRBJ1-5; D call uncertain. The CDR3 has 14 residues. The V end lost 2 bases, the J end lost 6 bases, and 11 bases lay between the germline ends. CDR1 and CDR2 (germline): LGHDT, YNNKEL (reference sequence). CDR3 protein: CASSQQGRGQPQHF. The DNA of the CDR3 is TGTGCCAGCAGCCAACAAGGGCGGGGTCAGCCCCAGCATTTT.

V is TRBV7-9 and J is TRBJ2-7; 8 nucleotides match TRBD2. After removal of 1 base from V and 5 bases from J, the junction contained 10 bases not matched to a gene. Looked up from germline, CDR1 is SEHNR and CDR2 is FQNEAQ (reference sequence). This CDR3 has 16 amino acids. The CDR3 region is CASSLGLGSGEHEQYF. The CDR3 nucleotides read TGTGCCAGCAGCTTAGGGTTGGGTAGCGGGGAACACGAGCAGTACTTC.

The V gene is TRBV21-1, the J gene TRBJ2-7; the table's D gene call, TRBD2, was not cross checked with the DNA. TRBV21-1 is designated a pseudogene. The CDR3 runs to 13 residues. The CDR3 coding sequence is TGTGCCAGCCGAGGACTAGTTCTCTACGAGCAGTACTTC. Its translation: CASRGLVLYEQYF.